This T cell receptor (beta chain) derives from a study of T cell changes during pregnancy in multiple sclerosis. V dropped 5 bases and J dropped 0; count of bases not matched to a gene: 5. From germline, CDR1 is SGHVS and CDR2 FQNEAQ. The CDR3 spans 18 residues. The assay was immunoSEQ multiplex PCR, and TCRdb's table has in-frame clones only and misses some. The sample yields tens of thousands of clones, more than 85% seen once. This specimen was peripheral blood, taken in the third trimester of pregnancy. This rearrangement joins TRBV7-8 to TRBJ2-2, with TRBD2 matching 14 bases. This receptor was obtained from a female donor in good health, enrolled as a control in a pregnancy study. The CDR3 loop reads CASSRGLAGEANTGELFF. DNA for the CDR3: TGTGCCAGCAGCAGGGGACTAGCGGGGGAGGCGAACACCGGGGAGCTGTTTTTT. Full variable domain (rest looked up from reference TRBV7-8 and TRBJ2-2): GAGVSQSPRYKVAKRGQDVALRCDPISGHVSLFWYQQALGQGPEFLTYFQNEAQLDKSGLPSDRFFAERPEGSVSTLKIQRTQQEDSAVYLCASSRGLAGEANTGELFFGEGSRLTVL.